The entry that follows covers one T cell receptor beta chain sequence. The antigen it recognizes is unknown. One base away there is no much larger clone; base qualities are not given. These data are taken from a study of blood T cell repertoires in COVID-19 (TCRdb year 2020). For the wider study: Samples covering the acute and convalescent phases of COVID-19 were provided by collaborators in the United States, Italy and Spain. The sample metadata nearly always contained a de-identified subject ID, COVID-19 status, age in years and sex. Samples were obtained from the ongoing ImmuneRACE study (first 160 participants) and from roughly 1,300 subjects provided by 6 global collaborators. Where available, HLA class I and class II types were taken from metadata supplied by the sample provider and were not determined by assay-based typing. Deeply sampled blood TCRbeta repertoires from subjects exposed to, actively infected with, or recovered from COVID-19 were included in the dataset. The prospective study material was composed of cDNA or gDNA derived from T cells, B-cell-depleted T cells, or PBMCs. The repertoires were released in a freely available public database intended as a resource for research on the immune response to SARS-CoV-2. Overall results and qualifications from the work: The amount of clinical and demographic metadata varied by source and participant and was provided uncurated.

V is reduced by 3 bases and J by 2 bases, leaving a spacing of 18 bases between them. The germline V gene provides CDR1 SGDLS and CDR2 YYNGEE. The CDR3 numbers 18 residues from cysteine through phenylalanine. Just the 54-base CDR3 DNA is kept, in frame starting at base 1. Collaborating institutions collected whole blood in K2EDTA tubes following their own protocols. For TCRbeta analysis, collaborators shipped samples as frozen whole blood, isolated PBMCs, or DNA extracted from either of those sample types. The immunoSEQ Assay, a bias-controlled multiplex PCR, was used to amplify TCRbeta CDR3 regions from genomic DNA. For the original study's pipeline: Within the assay, amplification of reference gene primers was used to estimate how many nucleated cells each sample contained. Sequence reads were collapsed and filtered to measure the absolute abundance of every unique TCRbeta CDR3 rearrangement. For each sample, productive Simpson clonality was calculated by taking the square root of Simpson's diversity index across productive rearrangements. This is the immuneACCESS table as TCRdb keeps it, with only in-frame sequences that have V and J called. A part of the clones is gone; compared with another copy, unresolved V genes explain less than half, and the rest is unexplained. That table is the source of V, J and clone size, and D and trimming were worked out from the DNA. The sample table holds 150,000 to 200,000 clones, of which around 77% were seen once. Roughly 17% of the sample goes to the ten largest clones.

The sample comprised peripheral blood. This TCR derives from a man aged 60-69 years with active or convalescent COVID-19. The chain joins TRBV9 to TRBJ2-6; TRBD1 might be the D gene, on 5 matching bases. The nucleotide sequence reads as follows: TGTGCCAGCAGCGGGTACTCCAGGGTCCGGACTGGGGCCAACGTCCTGACTTTC. It codes for CASSGYSRVRTGANVLTF.